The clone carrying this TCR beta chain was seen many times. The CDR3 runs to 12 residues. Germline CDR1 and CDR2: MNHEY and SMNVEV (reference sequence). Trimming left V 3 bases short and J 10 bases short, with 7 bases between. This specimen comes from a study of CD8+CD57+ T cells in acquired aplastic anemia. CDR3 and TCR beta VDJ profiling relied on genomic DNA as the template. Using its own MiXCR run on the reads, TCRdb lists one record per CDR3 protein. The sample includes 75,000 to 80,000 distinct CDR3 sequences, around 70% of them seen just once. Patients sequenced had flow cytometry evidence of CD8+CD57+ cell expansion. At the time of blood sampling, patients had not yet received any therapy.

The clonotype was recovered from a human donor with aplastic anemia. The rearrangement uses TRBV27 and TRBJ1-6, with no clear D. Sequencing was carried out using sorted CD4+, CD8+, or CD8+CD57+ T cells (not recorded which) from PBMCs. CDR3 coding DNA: TGTGCCAGCAGTTTCGGGGTATCACCCCTCCACTTT. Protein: CASSFGVSPLHF.